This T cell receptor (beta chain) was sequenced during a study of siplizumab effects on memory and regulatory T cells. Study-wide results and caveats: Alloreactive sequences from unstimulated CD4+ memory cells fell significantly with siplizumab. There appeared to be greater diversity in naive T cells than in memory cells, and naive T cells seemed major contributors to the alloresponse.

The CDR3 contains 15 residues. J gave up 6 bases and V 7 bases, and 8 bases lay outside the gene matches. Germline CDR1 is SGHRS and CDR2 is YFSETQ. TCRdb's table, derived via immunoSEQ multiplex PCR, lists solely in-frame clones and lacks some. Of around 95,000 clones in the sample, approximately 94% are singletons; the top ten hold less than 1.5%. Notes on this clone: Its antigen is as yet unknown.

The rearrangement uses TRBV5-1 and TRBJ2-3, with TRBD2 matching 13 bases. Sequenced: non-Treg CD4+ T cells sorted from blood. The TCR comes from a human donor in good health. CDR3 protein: CASFEGLAGQDTQYF. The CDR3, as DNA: TGCGCCAGCTTTGAGGGACTAGCGGGGCAGGATACGCAGTATTTT.